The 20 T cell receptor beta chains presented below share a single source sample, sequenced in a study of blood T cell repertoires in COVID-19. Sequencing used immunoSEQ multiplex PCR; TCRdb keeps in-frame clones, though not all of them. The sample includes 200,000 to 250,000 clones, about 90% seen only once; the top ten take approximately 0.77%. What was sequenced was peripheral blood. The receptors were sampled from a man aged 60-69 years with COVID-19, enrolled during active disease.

The CDR3 here is CAWRTAYNSPLHF. The CDR3 DNA follows: TGTGCCTGGAGGACAGCGTATAATTCACCCCTCCACTTT. The chain recombines TRBV30 with TRBJ1-6, with a tentative D call TRBD1 (5 bases). V was pared by 3 bases and J by 4 bases, with 7 bases between. The germline V gene encodes CDR1 GTSNPN and CDR2 SVGIG (reference sequence). The length of the CDR3 is 13 residues.

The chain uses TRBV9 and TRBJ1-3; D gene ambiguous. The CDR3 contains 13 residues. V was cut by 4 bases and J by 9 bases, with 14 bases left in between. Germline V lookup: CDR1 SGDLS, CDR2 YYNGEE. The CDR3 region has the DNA TGTGCCAGCAGCCCCACCGTCAGTCCCACCATATATTTT. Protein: CASSPTVSPTIYF.

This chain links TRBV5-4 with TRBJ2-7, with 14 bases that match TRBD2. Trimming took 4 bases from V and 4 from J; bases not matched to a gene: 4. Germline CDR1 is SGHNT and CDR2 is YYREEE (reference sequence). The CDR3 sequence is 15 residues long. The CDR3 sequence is CASSERLAGGYEQYF. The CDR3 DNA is TGTGCCAGCAGCGAACGACTAGCGGGGGGGTACGAGCAGTACTTC.

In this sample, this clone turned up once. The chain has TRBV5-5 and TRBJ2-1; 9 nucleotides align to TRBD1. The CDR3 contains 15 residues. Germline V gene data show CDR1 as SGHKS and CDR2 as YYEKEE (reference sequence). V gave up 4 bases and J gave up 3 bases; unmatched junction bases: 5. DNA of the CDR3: TGTGCCAGCAGCCCCGGGACAGGGCACTACAATGAGCAGTTCTTC. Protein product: CASSPGTGHYNEQFF.

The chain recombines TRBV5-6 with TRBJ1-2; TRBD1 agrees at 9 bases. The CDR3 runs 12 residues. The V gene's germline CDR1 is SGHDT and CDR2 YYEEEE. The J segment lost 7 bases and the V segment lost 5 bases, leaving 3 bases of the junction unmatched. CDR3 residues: CASRTGGAGYTF. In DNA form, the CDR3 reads TGTGCCAGCAGGACAGGGGGGGCTGGCTACACCTTC.

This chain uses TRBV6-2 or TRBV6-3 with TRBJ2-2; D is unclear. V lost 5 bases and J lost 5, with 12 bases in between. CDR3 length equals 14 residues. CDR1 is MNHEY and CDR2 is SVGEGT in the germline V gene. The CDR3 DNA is TGTGCCAGCAGTACCGTACTTCGGACCGGGGAGCTGTTTTTT. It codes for CASSTVLRTGELFF.

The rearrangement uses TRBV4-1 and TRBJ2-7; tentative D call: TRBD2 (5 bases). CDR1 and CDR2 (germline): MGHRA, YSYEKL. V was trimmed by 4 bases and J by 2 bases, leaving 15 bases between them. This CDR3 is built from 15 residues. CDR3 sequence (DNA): TGCGCCAGCAGCCCTGGACTTTTTACCGCCTACGAGCAGTACTTC. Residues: CASSPGLFTAYEQYF.

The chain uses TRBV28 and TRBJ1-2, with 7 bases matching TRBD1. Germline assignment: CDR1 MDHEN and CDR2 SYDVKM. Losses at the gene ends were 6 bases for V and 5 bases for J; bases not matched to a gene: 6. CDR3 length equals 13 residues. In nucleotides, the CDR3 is TGTGCCAGCAGGGTGGGGGGACAGTATGGCTACACCTTC. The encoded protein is CASRVGGQYGYTF.

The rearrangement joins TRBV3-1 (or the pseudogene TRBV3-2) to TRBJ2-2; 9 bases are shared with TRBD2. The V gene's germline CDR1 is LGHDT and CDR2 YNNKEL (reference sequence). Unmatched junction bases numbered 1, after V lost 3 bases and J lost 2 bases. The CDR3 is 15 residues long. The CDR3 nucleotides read TGTGCCAGCAGCCAGCTAGCGGGAAACACCGGGGAGCTGTTTTTT. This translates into CASSQLAGNTGELFF.

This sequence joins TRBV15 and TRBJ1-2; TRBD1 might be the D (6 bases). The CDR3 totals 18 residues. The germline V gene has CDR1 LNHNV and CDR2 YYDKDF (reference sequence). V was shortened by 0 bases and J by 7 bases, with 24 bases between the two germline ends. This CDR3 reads CATSRDGRGPERAAGYTF. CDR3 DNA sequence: TGTGCCACCAGCAGAGATGGCAGGGGTCCGGAGAGGGCGGCTGGCTACACCTTC.

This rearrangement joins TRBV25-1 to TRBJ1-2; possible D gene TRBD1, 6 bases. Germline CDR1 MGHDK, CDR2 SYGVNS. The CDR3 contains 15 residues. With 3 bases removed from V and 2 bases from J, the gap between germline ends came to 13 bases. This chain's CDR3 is CASSDTQGINYGYTF. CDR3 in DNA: TGTGCCAGCAGTGATACTCAGGGGATAAACTATGGCTACACCTTC.

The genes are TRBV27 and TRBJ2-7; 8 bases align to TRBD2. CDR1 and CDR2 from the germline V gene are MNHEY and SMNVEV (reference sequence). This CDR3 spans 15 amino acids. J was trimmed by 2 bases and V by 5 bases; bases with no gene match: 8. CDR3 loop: CASSTGTRPPYEQYF. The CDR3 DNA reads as TGTGCCAGCAGTACCGGGACTAGACCGCCCTACGAGCAGTACTTC.

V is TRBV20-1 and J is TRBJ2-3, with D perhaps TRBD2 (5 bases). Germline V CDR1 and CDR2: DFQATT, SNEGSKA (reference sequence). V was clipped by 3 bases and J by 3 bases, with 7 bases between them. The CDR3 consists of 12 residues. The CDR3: CSASRGTDTQYF. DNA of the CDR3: TGCAGTGCTAGTCGGGGAACAGATACGCAGTATTTT.

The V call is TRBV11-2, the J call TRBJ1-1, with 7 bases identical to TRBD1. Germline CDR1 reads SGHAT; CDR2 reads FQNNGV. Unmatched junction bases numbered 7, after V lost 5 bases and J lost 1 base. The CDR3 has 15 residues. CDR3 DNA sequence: TGTGCCAGCAGCCCAGGGGGACGGCCGAACACTGAAGCTTTCTTT. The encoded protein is CASSPGGRPNTEAFF.

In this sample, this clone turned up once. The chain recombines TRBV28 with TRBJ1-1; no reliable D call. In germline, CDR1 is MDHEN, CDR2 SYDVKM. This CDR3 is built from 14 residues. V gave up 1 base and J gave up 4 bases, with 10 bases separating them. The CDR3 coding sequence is TGTGCCAGCAGTTTATACGACAAAAGCACTGAAGCTTTCTTT. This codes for CASSLYDKSTEAFF. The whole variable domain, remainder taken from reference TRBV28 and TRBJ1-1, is DVKVTQSSRYLVKRTGEKVFLECVQDMDHENMFWYRQDPGLGLRLIYFSYDVKMKEKGDIPEGYSVSREKKERFSLILESASTNQTSMYLCASSLYDKSTEAFFGQGTRLTVV.

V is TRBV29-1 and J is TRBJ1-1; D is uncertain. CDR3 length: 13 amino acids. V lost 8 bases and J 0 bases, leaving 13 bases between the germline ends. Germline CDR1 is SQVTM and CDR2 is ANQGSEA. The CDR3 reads CSSRVDMNTEAFF. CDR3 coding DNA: TGCAGCTCGAGGGTTGACATGAACACTGAAGCTTTCTTT.

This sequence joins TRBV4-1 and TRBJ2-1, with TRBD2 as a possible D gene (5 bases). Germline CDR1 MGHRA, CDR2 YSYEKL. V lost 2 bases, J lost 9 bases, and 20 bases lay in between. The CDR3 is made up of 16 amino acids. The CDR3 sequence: CASSQSEVRPRGEQFF. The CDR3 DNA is TGCGCCAGCAGCCAATCGGAGGTTCGGCCGCGCGGTGAGCAGTTCTTC.

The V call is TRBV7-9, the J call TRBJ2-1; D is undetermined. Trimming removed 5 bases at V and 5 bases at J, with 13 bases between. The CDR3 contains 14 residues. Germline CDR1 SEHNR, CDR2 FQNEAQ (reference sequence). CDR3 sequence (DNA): TGTGCCAGCAGCAAAACGACAAAGAACAATGAGCAGTTCTTC. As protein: CASSKTTKNNEQFF.

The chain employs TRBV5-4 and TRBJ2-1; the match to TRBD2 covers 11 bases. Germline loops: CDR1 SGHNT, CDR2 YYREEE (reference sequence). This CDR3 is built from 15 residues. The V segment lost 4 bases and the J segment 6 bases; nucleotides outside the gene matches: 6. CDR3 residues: CASSMGLAEINEQFF. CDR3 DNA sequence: TGTGCCAGCAGCATGGGACTAGCGGAAATCAATGAGCAGTTCTTC. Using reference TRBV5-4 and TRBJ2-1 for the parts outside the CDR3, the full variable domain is ETGVTQSPTHLIKTRGQQVTLRCSSQSGHNTVSWYQQALGQGPQFIFQYYREEENGRGNFPPRFSGLQFPNYSSELNVNALELDDSALYLCASSMGLAEINEQFFGPGTRLTVL.

CDR3 nucleotide sequence: TGTGCCAGCAGCCAGGGGGCCGGAAAACTGTTTTTT. This encodes CASSQGAGKLFF. This chain links TRBV3-1 (or the pseudogene TRBV3-2) with TRBJ1-4; maybe TRBD1 (6 bases). Germline assignment: CDR1 LGHDT and CDR2 YNNKEL (reference sequence). Trimming stripped 3 bases from V and 10 bases from J, with 9 bases between. CDR3 length: 12 residues.